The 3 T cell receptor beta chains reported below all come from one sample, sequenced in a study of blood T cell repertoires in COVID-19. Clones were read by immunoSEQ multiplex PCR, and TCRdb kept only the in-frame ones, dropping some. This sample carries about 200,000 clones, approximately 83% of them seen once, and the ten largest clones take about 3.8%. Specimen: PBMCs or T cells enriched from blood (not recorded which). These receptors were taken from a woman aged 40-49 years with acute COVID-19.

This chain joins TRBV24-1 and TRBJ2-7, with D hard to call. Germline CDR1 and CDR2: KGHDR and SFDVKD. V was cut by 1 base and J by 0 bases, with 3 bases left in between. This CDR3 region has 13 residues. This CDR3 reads CATSDFNSYEQYF. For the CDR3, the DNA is TGTGCCACCAGTGATTTTAACTCCTACGAGCAGTACTTC.

Written as DNA, the CDR3 is TGTGCCAGCAGTCCAAGGGAGAACACCATATATTTT. Its translation is CASSPRENTIYF. The chain combines TRBV28 with TRBJ1-3; D not certain. V was pared by 5 bases and J by 7 bases, with 9 bases between. CDR1 and CDR2 from the germline V gene are MDHEN and SYDVKM. This CDR3 region has 12 residues.

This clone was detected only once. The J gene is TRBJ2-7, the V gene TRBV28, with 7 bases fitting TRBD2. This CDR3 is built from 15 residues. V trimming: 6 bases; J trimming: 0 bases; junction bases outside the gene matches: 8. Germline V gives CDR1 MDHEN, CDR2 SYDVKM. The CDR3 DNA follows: TGTGCCAGCAGCTTAACCGGGAGGACCTCCTACGAGCAGTACTTC. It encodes CASSLTGRTSYEQYF.